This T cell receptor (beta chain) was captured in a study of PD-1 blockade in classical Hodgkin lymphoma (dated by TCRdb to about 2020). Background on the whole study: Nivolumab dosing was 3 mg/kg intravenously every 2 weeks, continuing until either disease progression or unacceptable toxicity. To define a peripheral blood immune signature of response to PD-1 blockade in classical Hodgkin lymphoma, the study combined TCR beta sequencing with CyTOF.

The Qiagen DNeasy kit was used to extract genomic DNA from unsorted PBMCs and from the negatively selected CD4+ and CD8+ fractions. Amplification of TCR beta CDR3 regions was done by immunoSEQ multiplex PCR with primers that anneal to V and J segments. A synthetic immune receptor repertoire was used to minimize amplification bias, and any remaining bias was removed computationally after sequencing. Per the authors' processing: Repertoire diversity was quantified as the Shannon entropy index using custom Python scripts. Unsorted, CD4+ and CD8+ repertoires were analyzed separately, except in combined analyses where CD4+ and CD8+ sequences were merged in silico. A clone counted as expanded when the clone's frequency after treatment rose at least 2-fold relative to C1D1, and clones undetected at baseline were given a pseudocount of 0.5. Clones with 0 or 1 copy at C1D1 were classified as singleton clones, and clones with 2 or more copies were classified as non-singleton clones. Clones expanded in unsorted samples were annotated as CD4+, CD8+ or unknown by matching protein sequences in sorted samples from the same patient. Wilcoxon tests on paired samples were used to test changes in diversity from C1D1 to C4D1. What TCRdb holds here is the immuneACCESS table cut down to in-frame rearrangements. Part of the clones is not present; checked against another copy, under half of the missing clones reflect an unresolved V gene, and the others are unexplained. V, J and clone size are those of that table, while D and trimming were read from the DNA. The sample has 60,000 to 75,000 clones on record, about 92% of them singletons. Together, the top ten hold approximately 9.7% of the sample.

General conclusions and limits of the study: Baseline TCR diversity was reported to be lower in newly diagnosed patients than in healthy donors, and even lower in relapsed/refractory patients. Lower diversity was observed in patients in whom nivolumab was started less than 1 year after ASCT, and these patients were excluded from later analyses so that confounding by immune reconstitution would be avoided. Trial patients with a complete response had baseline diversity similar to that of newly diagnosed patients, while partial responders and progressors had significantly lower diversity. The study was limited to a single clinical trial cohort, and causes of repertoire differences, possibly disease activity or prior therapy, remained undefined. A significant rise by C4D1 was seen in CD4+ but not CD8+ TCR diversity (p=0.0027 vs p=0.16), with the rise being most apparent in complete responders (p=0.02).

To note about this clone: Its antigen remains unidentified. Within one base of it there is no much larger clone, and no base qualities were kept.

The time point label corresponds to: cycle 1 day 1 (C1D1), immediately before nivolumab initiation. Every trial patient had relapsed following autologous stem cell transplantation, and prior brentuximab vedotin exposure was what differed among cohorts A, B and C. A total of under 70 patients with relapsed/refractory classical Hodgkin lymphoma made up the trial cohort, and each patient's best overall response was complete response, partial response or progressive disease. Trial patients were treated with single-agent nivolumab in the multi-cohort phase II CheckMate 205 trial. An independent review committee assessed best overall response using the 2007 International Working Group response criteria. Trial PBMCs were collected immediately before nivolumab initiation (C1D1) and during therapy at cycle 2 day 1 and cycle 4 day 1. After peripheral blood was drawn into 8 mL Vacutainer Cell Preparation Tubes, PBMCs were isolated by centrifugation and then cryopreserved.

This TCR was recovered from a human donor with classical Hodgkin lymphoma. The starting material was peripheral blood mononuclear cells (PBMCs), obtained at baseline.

The DNA is as follows: TGTGCCAGCAGAGCTAGACACGGCTCTGGAAACACCATATATTTT. It encodes CASRARHGSGNTIYF. The rearrangement combines TRBV6-1 with TRBJ1-3; there is no confident call for the D gene. Trimming removed 6 bases from V and 0 bases from J, leaving 12 bases between the germline ends. CDR3 length: 15 amino acids, cysteine to phenylalanine. The read is trimmed to its CDR3 DNA, 45 bases read in frame from base 1. Taken from the germline V gene, the CDR1 and CDR2 loops are MNHNS and SASEGT.